The rows below give T cell receptor beta chains drawn from one sample of a study of T cells in Graves' hyperthyroidism and ophthalmopathy. One entry per CDR3 protein results from TCRdb running MiXCR on the multiplex PCR reads. This table holds 250,000 to 300,000 distinct CDR3 sequences, approximately 18% found once. Specimen: blood. All receptors derive from a man aged 45 to 65 with Graves' ophthalmopathy. Each CDR3 is given with its conserved first and last residue. A D gene is named only where the DNA matches it firmly. The listing skips clone size in some rows; elsewhere it reads once, few, many or a size class.

d_call j_call v_call clone_size cdr3_nt cdr3_aa
NA TRBJ2-7 TRBV20-1 few TGCAGTGCTCCAATACTCTACGAGCAGTACTTC CSAPILYEQYF
TRBD2 TRBJ2-2 TRBV6-1 NA TGTGCCAGTGAAAAATTAGCGGGTCAAACCGGGGAGCTGTTTTTT CASEKLAGQTGELFF
NA TRBJ1-1 TRBV7-6 many TGTGCCAGCAGCGTCGGACAGAACACTGAAGCTTTCTTT CASSVGQNTEAFF
NA TRBJ1-1 TRBV28 NA TGTGCCAGCAAACCAGACTCTGAGAACACTGAAGCTTTCTTT CASKPDSENTEAFF
NA TRBJ1-4 TRBV4-1 NA TGCGCCAGCAGCCAAGATTACAGGGCTGAAAAACTGTTTTTT CASSQDYRAEKLFF
NA TRBJ1-1 TRBV2 many TGTGCCAGCAGTGTGGTAGGGTACCAGGGAGCTTTCTTT CASSVVGYQGAFF
NA TRBJ1-1 TRBV9 few TGTGCCAGCAGCGTAGATGACCGACGGGACACTGAAGCTTTCTTT CASSVDDRRDTEAFF
TRBD2 TRBJ2-1 TRBV5-6 NA TGTGCCAGCAGCTTTATTCGAGCGGGAGGCAATGAGCAGTTCTTC CASSFIRAGGNEQFF
TRBD2 TRBJ2-3 TRBV6-2/TRBV6-3 many TGTGCCAGCAGTGAGACTAGCATCGGAGCAGATACGCAGTATTTT CASSETSIGADTQYF
NA TRBJ2-7 TRBV5-1 NA TGCGCCAGCAGCTTGGAGCCAGGAGAGCCCTACGAGCAGTACTTC CASSLEPGEPYEQYF
TRBD2 TRBJ2-1 TRBV5-6 few TGTGCCAGCAGCTTGATAGCGGGCCACCATGAGCAGTTCTTC CASSLIAGHHEQFF
TRBD2 TRBJ2-7 TRBV6-1 many TGTGCCAGCAGTAAAAACCGACTAGCGGGAGAGCGTAGGAGTTCCTACGAGCAGTACTTC CASSKNRLAGERRSSYEQYF
TRBD2 TRBJ2-1 TRBV3-1 few TGTGCCAGCAGCCATGAGCCCGGACTAGTGAATGAGCAGTTCTTC CASSHEPGLVNEQFF
NA TRBJ2-5 TRBV29-1 few TGCAGCGTTGGACCCACCCAAGAGACCCAGTACTTC CSVGPTQETQYF
NA TRBJ1-1 TRBV6-1 few TGTGCCAGCACTAAAGGGGGGGCGCCCACTGAAGCTTTCTTT CASTKGGAPTEAFF
TRBD1 TRBJ1-6 TRBV28 many TGTGCCAGTCAGGCCGGGACAGGGGGCGGGTCACCCCTCCACTTT CASQAGTGGGSPLHF
TRBD2 TRBJ2-3 TRBV15 NA TGTGCCACCAGCAGGGGACTAGCGGGAGGAGATACGCAGTATTTT CATSRGLAGGDTQYF
NA TRBJ1-4 TRBV5-1 many TGCGCCAGCAGGCGGACAGCCACGGACGAAAAACTGTTTTTT CASRRTATDEKLFF
NA TRBJ2-5 TRBV5-1 few TGCGCCAGCAGCTTGTTTGCAGGGGCGGGAGAGACCCAGTACTTC CASSLFAGAGETQYF
NA TRBJ2-7 TRBV28 many TGTGCCAGCAGTTTACCCCCTACGGGGCAGTACTTC CASSLPPTGQYF
TRBD2 TRBJ2-3 TRBV18 many TGTGCCAGCTCCCCTATAGCGGGAACTAGCACAGATACGCAGTATTTT CASSPIAGTSTDTQYF
TRBD2 TRBJ2-5 TRBV2 NA TGTGCCAGCAGTGGGCGGAGCGGGAGGGCGAGAGAGACCCAGTACTTC CASSGRSGRARETQYF
TRBD1 TRBJ1-2 TRBV2 many TGTGCCAGCTCCACGGGGACAGGGACCAACGGCTACACCTTC CASSTGTGTNGYTF
NA TRBJ2-5 TRBV9 many TGTGCCAGCAGCGTGTTAGGGGATCTGCAAGAGACCCAGTACTTC CASSVLGDLQETQYF
NA TRBJ2-3 TRBV5-1 many TGCGCCAGCAGCCTCATCACAGATACGCAGTATTTT CASSLITDTQYF
NA TRBJ1-5 TRBV12-3/TRBV12-4 few TGTGCCAGCAGTTTAGACGCGGGGCAGCCCCAGCATTTT CASSLDAGQPQHF